This record looks at one T cell receptor (beta chain) sequence and its context. These data originate in a study of blood T cell repertoires in COVID-19. At the level of the study: Samples came from the United States, Italy and Spain, spanning acute and convalescent COVID-19. PBMCs, B-cell-depleted T cells, or T cells were the source of the cDNA or gDNA that made up the material.

Recruited during active infection, patients (from Seattle) were subsequently followed longitudinally. Germline CDR1 is LGHDT and CDR2 is YNNKEL (reference sequence). V gave up 4 bases and J gave up 5 bases, with 8 bases separating them. CDR3 length equals 12 residues. In the authors' workflow: Reference gene primer amplification in the assay estimated nucleated cell counts. Assay: immunoSEQ multiplex PCR; the TCRdb copy retains only in-frame clones and omits some. V and J calls plus clone size are reproduced from that table; the DNA served to infer D and trimming. Of 150,000 to 200,000 clones in the sample, 85% are singletons; the top ten hold approximately 8%.

The V gene is TRBV3-1 (or the pseudogene TRBV3-2), the J gene TRBJ2-5; D is undetermined. What was sequenced was peripheral blood. This TCR was recovered from a woman of 80 years or more with COVID-19, enrolled during active disease. CDR3 DNA sequence: TGTGCCAGCAGCCCCGAGATGGAGACCCAGTACTTC. This sequence encodes CASSPEMETQYF.